The 2 T cell receptor beta chains presented below share a single source sample, sequenced in a study of shared clonotypes between healthy human individuals. This table comes from immunoSEQ multiplex PCR, and its TCRdb copy is limited to in-frame clones, with some not included. Here the sample spans 950,000 to 1,300,000 clones, around 76% being singletons. Material: memory CD4+ T cells sorted from blood. Documented subset: CD45RA-negative fraction. These receptors were taken from a man between 18 and 35 years old in good health.

The chain joins TRBV6-5 to TRBJ2-3, with D possibly being TRBD2 (7 bases). The CDR3 is made up of 13 amino acids. The V end lost 6 bases, the J end lost 6 bases, and 13 bases lay between the germline ends. The V gene's germline CDR1 is MNHEY and CDR2 SVGAGI. In DNA form, the CDR3 reads TGTGCCAGCAGACGGGGGGCCCGGGATACGCAGTATTTT. It yields the protein CASRRGARDTQYF.

The chain combines TRBV5-8 with TRBJ2-5, with 7 bases identical to TRBD2. J lost 7 bases, V lost 4 bases, and 7 bases had no gene match. The germline gives CDR1 SGHTS, CDR2 YDEGEE. The CDR3 sequence is 13 residues long. The CDR3 sequence is CASSGGGSVTQYF. The CDR3 DNA reads TGTGCCAGCAGCGGCGGGGGTTCGGTGACCCAGTACTTC.